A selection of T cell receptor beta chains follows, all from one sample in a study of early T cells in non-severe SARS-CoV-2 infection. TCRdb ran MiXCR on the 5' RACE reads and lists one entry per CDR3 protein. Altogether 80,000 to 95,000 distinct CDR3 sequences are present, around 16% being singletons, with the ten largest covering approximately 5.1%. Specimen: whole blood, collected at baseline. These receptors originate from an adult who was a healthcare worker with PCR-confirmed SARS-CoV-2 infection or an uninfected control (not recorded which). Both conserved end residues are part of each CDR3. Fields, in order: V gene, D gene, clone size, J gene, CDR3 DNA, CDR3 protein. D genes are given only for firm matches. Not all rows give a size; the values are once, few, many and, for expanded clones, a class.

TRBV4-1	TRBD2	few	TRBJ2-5	TGCGCCAGCAGCCAAGATCTAGCGGGAGAGACCCAGTACTTC	CASSQDLAGETQYF
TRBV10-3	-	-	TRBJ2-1	TGTGCCATCAGTCATCCCGGGTACAATGAGCAGTTCTTC	CAISHPGYNEQFF
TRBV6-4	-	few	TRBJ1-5	TGTGCCAGCTCACCAGGGGAAAATCAGCCCCAGCATTTT	CASSPGENQPQHF
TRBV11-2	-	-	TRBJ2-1	TGTGCCAGCAGCTCGGGACTCGAATCCTACAATGAGCAGTTCTTC	CASSSGLESYNEQFF
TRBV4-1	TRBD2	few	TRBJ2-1	TGCGCCAGCAGCCCAACCTCAGCGGGATCTACAATCGGGCAGTTCTTC	CASSPTSAGSTIGQFF
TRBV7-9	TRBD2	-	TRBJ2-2	TGTGCCAGCAGTTTAGCGGGACCCACCGGGGAGCTGTTTTTT	CASSLAGPTGELFF
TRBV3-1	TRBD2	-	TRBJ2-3	TGTGCCAGCAGCCAAGGGACTAGCGGGACAGATACGCAGTATTTT	CASSQGTSGTDTQYF
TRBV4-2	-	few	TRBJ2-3	TGTGCCAGCAGCCAAGATAGAGGGACGCTTAACACAGATACGCAGTATTTT	CASSQDRGTLNTDTQYF
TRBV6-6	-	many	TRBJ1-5	TGTGCCAGCAGTTACTCGGATCAGCCCCAGCATTTT	CASSYSDQPQHF
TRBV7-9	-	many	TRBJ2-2	TGTGCCAGCAGCTTAGCGGGACGGCCGAACACCGGGGAGCTGTTTTTT	CASSLAGRPNTGELFF
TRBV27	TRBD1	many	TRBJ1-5	TGTGCCAGCAGTCCATCATCGGGGACAGGAACTTATAGCAATCAGCCCCAGCATTTT	CASSPSSGTGTYSNQPQHF
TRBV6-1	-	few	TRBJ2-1	TGTGCCAGCAGGAGAACCCAGGGCCCCAGCTCCTACAATGAGCAGTTCTTC	CASRRTQGPSSYNEQFF
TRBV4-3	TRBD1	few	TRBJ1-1	TGCGCCAGCAGCCAAGATCGCTCAGGGGGCGACGGGACTGAAGCTTTCTTT	CASSQDRSGGDGTEAFF
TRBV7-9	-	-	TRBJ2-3	TGTGCCAGCAGGCGCCTTGGGGATTTGCATTTT	CASRRLGDLHF